This TCR beta chain is drawn from a study of blood T cell repertoires in COVID-19. As for the study in general: The origin of the acute and convalescent COVID-19 samples was the United States, Italy and Spain. T cells, B-cell-depleted T cells, or PBMCs supplied cDNA or gDNA.

The germline gives CDR1 SGHRS, CDR2 YFSETQ. CDR3 size: 14 residues. V was shortened by 2 bases and J by 5 bases, with 13 bases between the two germline ends. Authors' methods: By means of reference gene primer amplification, nucleated cell counts were estimated. Profiling relied on immunoSEQ multiplex PCR, and the TCRdb table lists in-frame clones only, not all of them. That table supplies the V and J calls and clone size; D and trimming were determined from the DNA. Of about 200,000 clones listed, 85% to 90% are singletons. The origin of this receptor is a man between 45 and 60 years old with acute or convalescent COVID-19. Sequencing used peripheral blood. This chain uses TRBV5-1 with TRBJ2-5; D may be TRBD2 (6 bases). This CDR3 reads CASSFGGNVETQYF. DNA for the CDR3: TGCGCCAGCAGCTTCGGGGGAAATGTGGAGACCCAGTACTTC.